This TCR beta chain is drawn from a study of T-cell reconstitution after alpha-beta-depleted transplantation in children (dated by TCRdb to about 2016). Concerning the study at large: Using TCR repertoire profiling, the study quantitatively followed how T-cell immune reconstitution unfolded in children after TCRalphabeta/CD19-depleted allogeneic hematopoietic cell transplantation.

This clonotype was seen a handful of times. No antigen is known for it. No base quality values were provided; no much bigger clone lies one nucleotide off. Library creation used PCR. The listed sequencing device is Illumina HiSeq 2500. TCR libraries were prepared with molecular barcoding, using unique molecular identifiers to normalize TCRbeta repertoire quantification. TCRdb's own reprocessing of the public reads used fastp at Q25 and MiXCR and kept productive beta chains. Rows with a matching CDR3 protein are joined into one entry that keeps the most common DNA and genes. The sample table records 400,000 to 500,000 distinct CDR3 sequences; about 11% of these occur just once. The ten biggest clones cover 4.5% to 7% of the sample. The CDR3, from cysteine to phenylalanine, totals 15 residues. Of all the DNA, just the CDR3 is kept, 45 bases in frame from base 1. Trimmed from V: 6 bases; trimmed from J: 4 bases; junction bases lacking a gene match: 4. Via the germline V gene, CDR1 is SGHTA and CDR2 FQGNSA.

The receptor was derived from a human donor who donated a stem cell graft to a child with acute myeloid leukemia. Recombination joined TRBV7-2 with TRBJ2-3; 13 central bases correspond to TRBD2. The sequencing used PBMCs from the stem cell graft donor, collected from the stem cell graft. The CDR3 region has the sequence CASSRLAGGPDTQYF. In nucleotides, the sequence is TGTGCCAGCAGTCGACTAGCGGGGGGTCCAGATACGCAGTATTTT.